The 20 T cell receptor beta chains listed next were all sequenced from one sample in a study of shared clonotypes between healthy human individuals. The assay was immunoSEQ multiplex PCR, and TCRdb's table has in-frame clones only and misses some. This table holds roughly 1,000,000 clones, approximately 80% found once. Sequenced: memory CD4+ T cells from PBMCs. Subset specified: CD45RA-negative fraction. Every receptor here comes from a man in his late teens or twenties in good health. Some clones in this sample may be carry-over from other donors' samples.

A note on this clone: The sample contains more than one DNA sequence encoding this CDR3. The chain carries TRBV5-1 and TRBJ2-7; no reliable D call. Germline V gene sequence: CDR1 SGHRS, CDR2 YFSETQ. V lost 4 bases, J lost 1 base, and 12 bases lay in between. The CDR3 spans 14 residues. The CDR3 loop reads CASSLASGSYEQYF. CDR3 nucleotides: TGCGCCAGCAGCCTCGCGTCAGGATCCTACGAGCAGTACTTC. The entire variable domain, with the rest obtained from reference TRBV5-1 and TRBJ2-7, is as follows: KAGVTQTPRYLIKTRGQQVTLSCSPISGHRSVSWYQQTPGQGLQFLFEYFSETQRNKGNFPGRFSGRQFSNSRSEMNVSTLELGDSALYLCASSLASGSYEQYFGPGTRLTVT.

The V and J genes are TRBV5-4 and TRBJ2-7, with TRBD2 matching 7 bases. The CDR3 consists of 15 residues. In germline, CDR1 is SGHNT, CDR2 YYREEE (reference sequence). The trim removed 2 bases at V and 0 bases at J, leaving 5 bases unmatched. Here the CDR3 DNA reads TGTGCCAGCAGCTTATCACCTAGCGGCTCCTACGAGCAGTACTTC. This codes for CASSLSPSGSYEQYF.

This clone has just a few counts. The CDR3, as DNA: TGTGCCAGCAGCCCTAGGATCGGGGAGACCCAGTACTTC. Translating gives CASSPRIGETQYF. The gene calls are TRBV2 and TRBJ2-5; unclear D gene. CDR1 is SNHLY and CDR2 is FYNNEI in the germline V gene. V lost 6 bases, J lost 5 bases, and 13 bases lay in between. The CDR3 consists of 13 residues.

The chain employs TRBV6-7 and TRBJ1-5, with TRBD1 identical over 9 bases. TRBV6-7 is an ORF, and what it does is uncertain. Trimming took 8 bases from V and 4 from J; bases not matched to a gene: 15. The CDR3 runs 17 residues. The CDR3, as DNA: TGTGCCAGCTCCCCTGCCGGGACAGGGACCATTAATCAGCCCCAGCATTTT. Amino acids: CASSPAGTGTINQPQHF.

CDR3 sequence (DNA): TGTGCCAGCAGCTTGGGTATCGGGTTGGAGTCGGCTTTCTTT. This translates into CASSLGIGLESAFF. The chain is built from TRBV5-6 and TRBJ1-1, with D uncertain. The V gene lost 0 bases and the J gene lost 11 bases, with 17 bases spanning the gap. CDR3 length equals 14 residues. The germline CDR1 and CDR2 sequences are SGHDT and YYEEEE.

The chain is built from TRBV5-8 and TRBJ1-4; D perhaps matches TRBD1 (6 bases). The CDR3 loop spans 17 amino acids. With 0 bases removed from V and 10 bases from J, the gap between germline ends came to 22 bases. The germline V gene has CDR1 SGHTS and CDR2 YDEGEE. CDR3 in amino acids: CASSLDTGQSYLSKLFF. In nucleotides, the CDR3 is TGTGCCAGCAGCTTGGATACAGGGCAATCCTATCTGTCAAAACTGTTTTTT.

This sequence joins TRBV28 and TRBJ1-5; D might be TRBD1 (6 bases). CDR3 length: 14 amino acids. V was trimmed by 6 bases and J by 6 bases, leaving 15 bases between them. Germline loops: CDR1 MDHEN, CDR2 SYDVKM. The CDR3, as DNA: TGTGCCAGCAGGGAGGGGGGCGCCGGTCAGCCCCAGCATTTT. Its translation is CASREGGAGQPQHF.

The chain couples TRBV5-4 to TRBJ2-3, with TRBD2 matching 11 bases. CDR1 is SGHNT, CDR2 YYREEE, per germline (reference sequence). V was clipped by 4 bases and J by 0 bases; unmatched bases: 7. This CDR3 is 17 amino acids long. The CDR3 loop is CASSSGTSGSSTDTQYF. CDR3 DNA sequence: TGTGCCAGCAGCAGCGGGACTAGCGGATCTAGCACAGATACGCAGTATTTT.

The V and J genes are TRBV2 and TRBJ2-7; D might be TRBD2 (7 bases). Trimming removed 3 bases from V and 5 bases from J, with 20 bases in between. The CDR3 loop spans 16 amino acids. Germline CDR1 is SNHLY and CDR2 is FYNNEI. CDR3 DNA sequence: TGTGCCAGCAGTGATGGCCGGAGGGGGGGTAGCCACGAGCAGTACTTC. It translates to CASSDGRRGGSHEQYF.

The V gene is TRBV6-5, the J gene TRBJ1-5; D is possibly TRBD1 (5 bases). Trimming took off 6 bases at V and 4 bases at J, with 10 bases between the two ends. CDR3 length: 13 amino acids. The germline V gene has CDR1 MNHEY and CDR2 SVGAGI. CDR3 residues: CASRLAGNQPQHF. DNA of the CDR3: TGTGCCAGCAGGTTGGCAGGGAATCAGCCCCAGCATTTT.

The CDR3 protein is CASSERIGVSPQPQHF. As DNA, the CDR3 is TGTGCCAGCAGTGAACGTATAGGGGTGTCGCCTCAGCCCCAGCATTTT. The rearrangement uses TRBV6-1 and TRBJ1-5; D is perhaps TRBD1 (5 bases). V shed 2 bases and J shed 6 bases, with 17 bases lying between them. This CDR3 contains 16 residues. Germline-derived CDR1 and CDR2 are MNHNS and SASEGT.

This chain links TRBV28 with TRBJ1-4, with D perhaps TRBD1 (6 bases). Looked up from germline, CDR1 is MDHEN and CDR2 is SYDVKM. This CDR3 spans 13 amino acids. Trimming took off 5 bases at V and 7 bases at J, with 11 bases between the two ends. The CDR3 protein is CASSRSRGEKLFF. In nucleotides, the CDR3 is TGTGCCAGCAGTCGTAGCAGGGGTGAAAAACTGTTTTTT.

The CDR3 spells CASSPNRPTTNEKLFF. CDR3 DNA: TGTGCCAGCTCACCAAACAGGCCTACAACTAATGAAAAACTGTTTTTT. The rearrangement joins TRBV18 to TRBJ1-4, with D tentatively TRBD1 (5 bases). V lost 2 bases and J lost 0, with 10 bases in between. Germline lookup yields CDR1 KGHSH and CDR2 LQKENI. This CDR3 comprises 16 residues.

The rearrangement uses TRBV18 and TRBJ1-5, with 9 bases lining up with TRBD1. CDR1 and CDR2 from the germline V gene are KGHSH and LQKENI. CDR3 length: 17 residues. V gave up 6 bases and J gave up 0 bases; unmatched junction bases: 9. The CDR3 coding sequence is TGTGCCAGCTCCGGGACAGGGCCGATAAATAGCAATCAGCCCCAGCATTTT. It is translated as CASSGTGPINSNQPQHF.

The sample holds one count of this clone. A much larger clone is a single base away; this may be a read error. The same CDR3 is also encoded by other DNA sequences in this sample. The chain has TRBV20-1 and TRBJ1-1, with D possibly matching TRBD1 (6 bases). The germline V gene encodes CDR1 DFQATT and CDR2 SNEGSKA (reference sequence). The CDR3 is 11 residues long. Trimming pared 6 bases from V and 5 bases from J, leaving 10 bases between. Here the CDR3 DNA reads TGCAGTGCACCTCAGGGGACTGAAGCTTTCTTT. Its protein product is CSAPQGTEAFF.

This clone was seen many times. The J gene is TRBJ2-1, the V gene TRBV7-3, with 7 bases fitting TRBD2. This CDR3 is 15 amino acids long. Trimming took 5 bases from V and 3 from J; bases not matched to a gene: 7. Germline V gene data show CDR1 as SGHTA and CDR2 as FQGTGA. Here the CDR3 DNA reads TGTGCCAGCAGCCCAACTAGCGCTTACTACAATGAGCAGTTCTTC. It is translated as CASSPTSAYYNEQFF.

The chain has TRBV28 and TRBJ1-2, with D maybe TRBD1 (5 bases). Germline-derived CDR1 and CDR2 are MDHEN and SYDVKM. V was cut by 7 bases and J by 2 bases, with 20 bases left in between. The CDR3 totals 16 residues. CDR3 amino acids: CASISLGGGENYGYTF. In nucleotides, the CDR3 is TGTGCCAGCATCTCCTTGGGCGGAGGGGAAAACTATGGCTACACCTTC.

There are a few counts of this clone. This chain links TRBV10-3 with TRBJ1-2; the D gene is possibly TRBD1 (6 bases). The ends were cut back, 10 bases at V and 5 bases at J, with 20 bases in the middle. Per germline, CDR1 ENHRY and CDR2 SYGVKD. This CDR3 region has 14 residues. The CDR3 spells CANGSRLGGYGYTF. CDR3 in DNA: TGTGCCAACGGGAGTAGGCTAGGGGGATATGGCTACACCTTC.

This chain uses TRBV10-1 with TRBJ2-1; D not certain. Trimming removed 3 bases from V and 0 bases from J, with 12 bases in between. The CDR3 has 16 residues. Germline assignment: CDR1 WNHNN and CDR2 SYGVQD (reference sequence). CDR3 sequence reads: CASSEDPSSSYNEQFF. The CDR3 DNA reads TGCGCCAGCAGTGAAGACCCTTCGAGCTCCTACAATGAGCAGTTCTTC.

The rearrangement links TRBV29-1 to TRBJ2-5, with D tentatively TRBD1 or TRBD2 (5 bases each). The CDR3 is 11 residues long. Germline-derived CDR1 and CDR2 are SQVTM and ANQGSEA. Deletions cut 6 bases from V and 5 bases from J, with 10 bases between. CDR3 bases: TGCAGCGTCTTGGGGGAGGAGACCCAGTACTTC. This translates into CSVLGEETQYF.